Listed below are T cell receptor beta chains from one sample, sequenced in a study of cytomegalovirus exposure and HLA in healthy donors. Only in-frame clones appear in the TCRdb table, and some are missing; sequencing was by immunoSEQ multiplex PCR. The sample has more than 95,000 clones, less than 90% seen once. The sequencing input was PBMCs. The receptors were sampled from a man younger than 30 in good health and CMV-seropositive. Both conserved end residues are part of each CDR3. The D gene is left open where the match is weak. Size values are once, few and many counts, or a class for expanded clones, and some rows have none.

CDR3aa: CASAGTGRGSPLHF
CDR3nt: TGTGCCAGCGCAGGGACAGGGAGAGGCTCACCCCTCCACTTT
j_gene: TRBJ1-6
abundance: few
len: 14
d_gene: TRBD1
v_gene: TRBV2

CDR3aa: CASSYGGGEQYF
CDR3nt: TGTGCCAGCAGTTACGGCGGGGGAGAGCAGTACTTC
j_gene: TRBJ2-7
abundance: NA
len: 12
d_gene: TRBD2
v_gene: TRBV6-5

CDR3aa: CASSQDWGPGANVLTF
CDR3nt: TGCGCCAGCAGCCAAGATTGGGGCCCCGGGGCCAACGTCCTGACTTTC
j_gene: TRBJ2-6
abundance: few
len: 16
d_gene: NA
v_gene: TRBV4-1

CDR3aa: CASSPGGWGKETQYF
CDR3nt: TGTGCCAGCAGCCCGGGAGGCTGGGGCAAAGAGACCCAGTACTTC
j_gene: TRBJ2-5
abundance: NA
len: 15
d_gene: TRBD2
v_gene: TRBV11-1

CDR3aa: CASSLGGQNTEAFF
CDR3nt: TGTGCCAGCAGCTTAGGAGGGCAGAACACTGAAGCTTTCTTT
j_gene: TRBJ1-1
abundance: once
len: 14
d_gene: NA
v_gene: TRBV7-9

CDR3aa: CASSLWDTVVEQFF
CDR3nt: TGTGCCAGCAGCTTATGGGACACAGTGGTTGAGCAGTTCTTC
j_gene: TRBJ2-1
abundance: once
len: 14
d_gene: NA
v_gene: TRBV7-8

CDR3aa: CASSRGLAGGTGELFF
CDR3nt: TGTGCCAGCAGTCGGGGACTAGCGGGGGGTACCGGGGAGCTGTTTTTT
j_gene: TRBJ2-2
abundance: NA
len: 16
d_gene: TRBD2
v_gene: TRBV27

CDR3aa: CASSSQGAFEAFF
CDR3nt: TGTGCCAGCAGCTCTCAGGGGGCCTTTGAAGCTTTCTTT
j_gene: TRBJ1-1
abundance: NA
len: 13
d_gene: TRBD1
v_gene: TRBV7-2

CDR3aa: CASSELPSSGNTIYF
CDR3nt: TGTGCCAGCAGTGAACTCCCCAGCTCTGGAAACACCATATATTTT
j_gene: TRBJ1-3
abundance: NA
len: 15
d_gene: NA
v_gene: TRBV2

CDR3aa: CASSLVRGGRSDTQYF
CDR3nt: TGTGCCAGCAGCTTAGTGCGGGGGGGCCGATCCGATACGCAGTATTTT
j_gene: TRBJ2-3
abundance: NA
len: 16
d_gene: TRBD2
v_gene: TRBV7-2

CDR3aa: CASSTRRQGSYEQYF
CDR3nt: TGTGCCAGCAGTACCCGACGCCAGGGGTCCTACGAGCAGTACTTC
j_gene: TRBJ2-7
abundance: NA
len: 15
d_gene: NA
v_gene: TRBV2

CDR3aa: CASSLAGQTYEQYF
CDR3nt: TGTGCCAGCAGCTTAGCGGGACAAACCTACGAGCAGTACTTC
j_gene: TRBJ2-7
abundance: NA
len: 14
d_gene: NA
v_gene: TRBV7-8

CDR3aa: CASSQGTRDYNEQFF
CDR3nt: TGCGCCAGCAGCCAAGGTACTAGGGATTACAATGAGCAGTTCTTC
j_gene: TRBJ2-1
abundance: NA
len: 15
d_gene: NA
v_gene: TRBV4-1

CDR3aa: CAWSVGRGVNEQFF
CDR3nt: TGTGCCTGGAGTGTAGGGCGGGGGGTCAATGAGCAGTTCTTC
j_gene: TRBJ2-1
abundance: NA
len: 14
d_gene: TRBD2
v_gene: TRBV30

CDR3aa: CASSLSGAGGNTGELFF
CDR3nt: TGTGCCAGCAGCTTATCAGGGGCGGGGGGAAACACCGGGGAGCTGTTTTTT
j_gene: TRBJ2-2
abundance: few
len: 17
d_gene: TRBD2
v_gene: TRBV7-3

CDR3aa: CASSFRNSPLHF
CDR3nt: TGTGCCAGCAGTTTCCGGAATTCACCCCTCCACTTT
j_gene: TRBJ1-6
abundance: NA
len: 12
d_gene: NA
v_gene: TRBV28

CDR3aa: CASSQDWLSGANVLTF
CDR3nt: TGCGCCAGCAGCCAAGATTGGCTCTCTGGGGCCAACGTCCTGACTTTC
j_gene: TRBJ2-6
abundance: NA
len: 16
d_gene: NA
v_gene: TRBV4-1

CDR3aa: CASSLVRGRPEAFF
CDR3nt: TGTGCCAGCAGCTTAGTGAGGGGGCGGCCTGAAGCTTTCTTT
j_gene: TRBJ1-1
abundance: NA
len: 14
d_gene: TRBD1
v_gene: TRBV11-2